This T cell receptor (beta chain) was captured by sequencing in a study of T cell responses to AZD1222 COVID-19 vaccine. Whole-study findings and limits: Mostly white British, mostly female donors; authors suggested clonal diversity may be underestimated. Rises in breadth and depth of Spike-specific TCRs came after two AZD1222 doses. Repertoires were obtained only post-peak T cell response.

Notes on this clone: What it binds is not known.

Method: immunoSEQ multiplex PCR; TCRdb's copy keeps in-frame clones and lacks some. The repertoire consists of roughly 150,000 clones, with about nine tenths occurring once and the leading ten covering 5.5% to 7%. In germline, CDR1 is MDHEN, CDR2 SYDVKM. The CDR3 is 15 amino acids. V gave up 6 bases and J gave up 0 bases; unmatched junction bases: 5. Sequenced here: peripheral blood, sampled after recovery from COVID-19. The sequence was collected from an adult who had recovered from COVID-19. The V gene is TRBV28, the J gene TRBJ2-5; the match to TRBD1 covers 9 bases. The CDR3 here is CASRRDRDYQETQYF. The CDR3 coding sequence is TGTGCCAGCAGACGGGACAGGGACTACCAAGAGACCCAGTACTTC. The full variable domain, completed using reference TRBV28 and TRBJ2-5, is DVKVTQSSRYLVKRTGEKVFLECVQDMDHENMFWYRQDPGLGLRLIYFSYDVKMKEKGDIPEGYSVSREKKERFSLILESASTNQTSMYLCASRRDRDYQETQYFGPGTRLLVL.